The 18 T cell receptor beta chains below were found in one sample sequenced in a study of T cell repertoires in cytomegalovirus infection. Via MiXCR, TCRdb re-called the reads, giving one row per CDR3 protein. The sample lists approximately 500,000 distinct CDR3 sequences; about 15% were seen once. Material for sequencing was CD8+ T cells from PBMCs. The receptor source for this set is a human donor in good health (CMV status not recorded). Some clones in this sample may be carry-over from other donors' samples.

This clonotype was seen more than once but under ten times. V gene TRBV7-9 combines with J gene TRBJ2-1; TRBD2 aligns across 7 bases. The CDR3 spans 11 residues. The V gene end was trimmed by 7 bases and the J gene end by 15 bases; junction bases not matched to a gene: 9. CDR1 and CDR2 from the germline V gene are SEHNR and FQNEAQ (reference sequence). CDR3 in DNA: TGTGCCAGCAACTGGGGGGGTTATTGGTTCTTC. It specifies CASNWGGYWFF.

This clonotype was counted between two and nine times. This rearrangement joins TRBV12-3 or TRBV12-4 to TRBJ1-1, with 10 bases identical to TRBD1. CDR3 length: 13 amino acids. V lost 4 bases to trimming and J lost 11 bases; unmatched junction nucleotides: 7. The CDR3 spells CASSSSDRGIAFF. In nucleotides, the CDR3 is TGTGCCAGCAGTTCCTCGGACAGGGGGATTGCTTTCTTT.

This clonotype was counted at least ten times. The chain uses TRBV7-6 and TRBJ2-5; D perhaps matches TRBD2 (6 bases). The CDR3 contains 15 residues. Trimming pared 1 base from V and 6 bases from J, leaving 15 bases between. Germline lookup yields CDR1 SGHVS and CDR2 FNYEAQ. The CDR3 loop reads CASSLGGGLSQTQYF. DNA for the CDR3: TGTGCCAGCAGCTTAGGCGGAGGGCTGTCGCAGACCCAGTACTTC.

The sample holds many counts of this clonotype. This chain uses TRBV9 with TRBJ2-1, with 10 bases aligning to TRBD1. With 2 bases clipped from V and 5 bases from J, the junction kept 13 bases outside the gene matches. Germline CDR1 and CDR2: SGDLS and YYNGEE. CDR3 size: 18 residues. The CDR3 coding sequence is TGTGCCAGCAGCGTCAGGACCCTCGGGACAGGGGCTAACAATGAGCAGTTCTTC. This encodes CASSVRTLGTGANNEQFF. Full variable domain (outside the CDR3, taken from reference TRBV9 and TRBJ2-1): DSGVTQTPKHLITATGQRVTLRCSPRSGDLSVYWYQQSLDQGLQFLIQYYNGEERAKGNILERFSAQQFPDLHSELNLSSLELGDSALYFCASSVRTLGTGANNEQFFGPGTRLTVL.

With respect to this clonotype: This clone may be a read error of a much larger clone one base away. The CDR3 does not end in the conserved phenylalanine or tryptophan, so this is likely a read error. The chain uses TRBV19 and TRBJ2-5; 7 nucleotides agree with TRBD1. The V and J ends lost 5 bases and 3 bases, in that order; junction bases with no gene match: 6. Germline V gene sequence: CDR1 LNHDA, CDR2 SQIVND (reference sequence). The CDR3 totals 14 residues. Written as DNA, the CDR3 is TGTGCCAGTAGTGTCCCCGGGACAGAAGAGACCCAGTACTTA. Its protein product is CASSVPGTEETQYL.

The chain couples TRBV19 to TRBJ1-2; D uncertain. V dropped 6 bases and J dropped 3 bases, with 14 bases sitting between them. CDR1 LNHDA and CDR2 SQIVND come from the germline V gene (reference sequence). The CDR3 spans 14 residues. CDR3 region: CASSETVRDYGYTF. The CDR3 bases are TGTGCCAGTAGCGAGACCGTGAGGGACTATGGCTACACCTTC.

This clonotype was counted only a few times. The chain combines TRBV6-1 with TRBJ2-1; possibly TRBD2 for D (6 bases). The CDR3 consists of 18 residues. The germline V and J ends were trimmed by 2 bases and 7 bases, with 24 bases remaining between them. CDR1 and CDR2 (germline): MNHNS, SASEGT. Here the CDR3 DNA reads TGTGCCAGCAGTGAACATCTGGCTAGCGTGGAGTTTAAGAATGAGCAGTTCTTC. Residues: CASSEHLASVEFKNEQFF.

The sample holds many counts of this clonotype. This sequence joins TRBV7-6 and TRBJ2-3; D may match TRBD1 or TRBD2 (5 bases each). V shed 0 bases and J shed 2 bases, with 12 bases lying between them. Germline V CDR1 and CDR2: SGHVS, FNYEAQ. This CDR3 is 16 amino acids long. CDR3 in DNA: TGTGCCAGCAGCTTAGCGGGGGAGTCCCTCACAGATACGCAGTATTTT. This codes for CASSLAGESLTDTQYF. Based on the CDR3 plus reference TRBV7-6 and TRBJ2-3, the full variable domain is GAGVSQSPRYKVTKRGQDVALRCDPISGHVSLYWYRQALGQGPEFLTYFNYEAQQDKSGLPNDRFSAERPEGSISTLTIQRTEQRDSAMYRCASSLAGESLTDTQYFGPGTRLTVL.

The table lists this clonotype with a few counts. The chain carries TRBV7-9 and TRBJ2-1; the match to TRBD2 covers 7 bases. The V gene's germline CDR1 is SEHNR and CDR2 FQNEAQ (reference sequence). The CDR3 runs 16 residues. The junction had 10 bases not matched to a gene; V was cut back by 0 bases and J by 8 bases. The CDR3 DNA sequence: TGTGCCAGCAGCTTAGCCGAGGGCGGGAGTGGCTATGAGCAGTTCTTC. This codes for CASSLAEGGSGYEQFF.

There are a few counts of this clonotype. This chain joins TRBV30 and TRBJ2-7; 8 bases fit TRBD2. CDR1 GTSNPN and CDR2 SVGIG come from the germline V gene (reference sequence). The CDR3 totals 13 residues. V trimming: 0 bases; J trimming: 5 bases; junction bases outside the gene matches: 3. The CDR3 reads CAWSVTSDNEQYF. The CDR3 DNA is TGTGCCTGGAGTGTGACTAGCGACAACGAGCAGTACTTC.

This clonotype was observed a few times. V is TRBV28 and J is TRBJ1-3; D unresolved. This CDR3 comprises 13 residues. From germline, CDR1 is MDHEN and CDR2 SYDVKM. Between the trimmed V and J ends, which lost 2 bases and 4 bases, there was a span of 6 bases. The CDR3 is CASSLPFGNTIYF. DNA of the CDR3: TGTGCCAGCAGTTTACCTTTCGGAAACACCATATATTTT.

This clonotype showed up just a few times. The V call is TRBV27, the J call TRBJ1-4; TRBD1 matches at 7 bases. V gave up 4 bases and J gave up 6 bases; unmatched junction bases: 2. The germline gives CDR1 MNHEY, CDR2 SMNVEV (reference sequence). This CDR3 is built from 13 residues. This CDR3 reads CASSWTGHEKLFF. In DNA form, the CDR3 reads TGTGCCAGCAGTTGGACAGGACATGAAAAACTGTTTTTT.

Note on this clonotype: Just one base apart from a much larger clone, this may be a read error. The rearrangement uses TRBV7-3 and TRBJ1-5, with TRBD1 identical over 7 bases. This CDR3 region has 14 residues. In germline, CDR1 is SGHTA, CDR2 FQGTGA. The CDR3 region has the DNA TGTGCCAGCAGCGAAATAGGGGGCAATAAGCCCCAGCATTTT. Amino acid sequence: CASSEIGGNKPQHF.

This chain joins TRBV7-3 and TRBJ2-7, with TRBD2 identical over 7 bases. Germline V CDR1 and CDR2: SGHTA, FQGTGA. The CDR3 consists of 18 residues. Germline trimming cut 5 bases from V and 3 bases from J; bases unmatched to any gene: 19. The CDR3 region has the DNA TGTGCCAGCAGCCCTCGGACGGGTAGCGGGTGGGCCGTCTACGAGCAGTACTTC. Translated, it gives CASSPRTGSGWAVYEQYF.

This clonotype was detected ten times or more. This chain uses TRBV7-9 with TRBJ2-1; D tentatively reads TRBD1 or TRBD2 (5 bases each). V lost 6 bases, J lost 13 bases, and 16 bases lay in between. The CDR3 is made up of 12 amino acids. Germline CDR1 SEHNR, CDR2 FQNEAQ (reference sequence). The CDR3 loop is CASREPGPPQFF. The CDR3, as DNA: TGTGCCAGCAGGGAGCCGGGACCTCCCCAGTTCTTC.

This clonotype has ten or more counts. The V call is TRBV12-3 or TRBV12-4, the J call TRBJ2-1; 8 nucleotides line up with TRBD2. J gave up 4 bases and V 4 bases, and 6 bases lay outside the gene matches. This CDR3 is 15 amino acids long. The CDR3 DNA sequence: TGTGCCAGCAGTTCCCTCTCGGGGGGGTACAATGAGCAGTTCTTC. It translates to CASSSLSGGYNEQFF.

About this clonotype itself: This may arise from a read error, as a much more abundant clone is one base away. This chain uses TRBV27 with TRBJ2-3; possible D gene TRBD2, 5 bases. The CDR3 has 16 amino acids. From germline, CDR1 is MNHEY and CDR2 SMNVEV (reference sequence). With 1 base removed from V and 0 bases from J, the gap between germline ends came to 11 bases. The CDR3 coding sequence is TGTGCCAGCAGTTTATTTCCTAGCCCCAGCACAGATACGCAGTATTTT. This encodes CASSLFPSPSTDTQYF.

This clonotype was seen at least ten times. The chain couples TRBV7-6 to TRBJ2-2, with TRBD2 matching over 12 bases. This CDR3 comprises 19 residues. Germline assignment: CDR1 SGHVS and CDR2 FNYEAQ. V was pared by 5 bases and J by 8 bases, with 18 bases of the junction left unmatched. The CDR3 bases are TGTGCCAGCAGCGCTCGAACCCCGGCTAGCGGGAGGGCAGCGGGGGAGCTGTTTTTT. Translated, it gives CASSARTPASGRAAGELFF.